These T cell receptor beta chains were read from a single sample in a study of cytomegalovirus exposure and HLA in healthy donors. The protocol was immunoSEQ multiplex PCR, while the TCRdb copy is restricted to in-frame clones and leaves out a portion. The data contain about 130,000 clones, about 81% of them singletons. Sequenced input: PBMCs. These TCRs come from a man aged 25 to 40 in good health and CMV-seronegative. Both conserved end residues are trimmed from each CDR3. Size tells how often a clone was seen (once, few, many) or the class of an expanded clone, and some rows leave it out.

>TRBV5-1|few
ASSPTGSGGYT
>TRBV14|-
ASSQDTLRVYEQY
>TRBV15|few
ATSRKTGDYEQY
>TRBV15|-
ASCRGLDTEAF
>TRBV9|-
ASSVGHLGVEQF
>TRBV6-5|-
ASSEGGVNYGYT
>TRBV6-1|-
ASSLHQGTEAF
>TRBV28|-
ASSLAATSGDLQETQY
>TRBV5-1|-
ASSAGGASGNTIY
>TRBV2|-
ASSLGQGKETQY
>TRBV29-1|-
SVSGVGTGELF
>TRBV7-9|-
ASSTSDEKLF
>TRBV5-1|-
ASSFGLSDSTDTQY
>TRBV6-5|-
ATGPSYEQY
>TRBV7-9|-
ASSRNFGGDREANGLT
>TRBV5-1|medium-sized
ASSVGTGVTGELF
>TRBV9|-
ASSPIGATNEKLF
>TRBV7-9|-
ASSFDGLQETQY
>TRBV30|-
AWSEPRRQGFSAQH
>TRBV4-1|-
ASSPGTGRASSYEQY
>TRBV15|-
ATSRVTGTLQETQY
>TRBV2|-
ASSKMTSGMGDTQY
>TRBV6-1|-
ASSGDFSSNQPQH
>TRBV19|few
ASKRGELF
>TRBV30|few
AWTAYDTEAF
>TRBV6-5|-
ASTSGSNQPQH
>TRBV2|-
ASSPDSTYEQY
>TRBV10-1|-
ASSESSGLNNEQF
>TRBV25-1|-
ASSEAGGRSNTEAF
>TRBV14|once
ASSQVASGVYNEQF